The next 6 T cell receptor beta chains were all read from a single sample in a study of T-cell reconstitution after alpha-beta-depleted transplantation in children. The authors prepared the TCRbeta library with unique molecular identifiers. Using its own MiXCR run on the PCR reads, TCRdb lists one record per CDR3 protein. Seen here are more than 500,000 distinct CDR3 sequences, around 10% observed once, and the top ten hold 14%. This specimen was PBMCs, mostly from graft donor cells, taken 180 days after TCRalphabeta/CD19-depleted stem cell transplant. The receptors shown here come from a female patient between 2 and 15 years old who had a stem cell transplant for aplastic anemia, so the T cells may come from the graft donor.

This clonotype was seen at least ten times. The chain carries TRBV29-1 and TRBJ1-1, with D unresolved. Deletions cut 8 bases from V and 3 bases from J, with 16 bases between. Per germline, CDR1 SQVTM and CDR2 ANQGSEA. The CDR3 sequence is 13 residues long. The CDR3 bases are TGCAGCATAATGCGGGTTGTGGACACTGAAGCTTTCTTT. Translation gives CSIMRVVDTEAFF.

V and J are TRBV12-3 or TRBV12-4 and TRBJ1-1; maybe TRBD1 (6 bases). The CDR3 sequence is 14 residues long. Deletions cut 3 bases from V and 5 bases from J, with 13 bases between. CDR3 protein: CASSFGGAWTEAFF. CDR3 sequence (DNA): TGTGCCAGCAGTTTCGGGGGGGCATGGACTGAAGCTTTCTTT.

The chain links TRBV27 to TRBJ2-7, with TRBD1 matching over 9 bases. The CDR3 length is 14 residues. V gave up 5 bases and J gave up 8 bases; unmatched junction bases: 10. The germline V gene encodes CDR1 MNHEY and CDR2 SMNVEV (reference sequence). DNA for the CDR3: TGTGCCAGCAGTCGGACAGGGGCCACGAGGAAGCAGTACTTC. It encodes CASSRTGATRKQYF.

V gene TRBV10-3 combines with J gene TRBJ1-1; maybe TRBD1 (5 bases). Germline V gene lookup returns CDR1 ENHRY and CDR2 SYGVKD. Trimming pared 4 bases from V and 7 bases from J, leaving 16 bases between. CDR3 length equals 14 residues. This CDR3 is CAISVWGGESEAFF. The CDR3 DNA reads as TGTGCCATCAGTGTTTGGGGGGGAGAAAGTGAAGCTTTCTTT.

This clonotype was seen a handful of times. The chain uses TRBV28 and TRBJ2-5, with D perhaps TRBD1 (6 bases). This CDR3 contains 14 residues. V lost 7 bases, J lost 5 bases, and 17 bases lay in between. Germline assignment: CDR1 MDHEN and CDR2 SYDVKM. CDR3 DNA: TGTGCCAGCACCGCGACTCCAAGGGGGGAGACCCAGTACTTC. This codes for CASTATPRGETQYF.

The J gene is TRBJ2-3, the V gene TRBV19; a weak D match, TRBD2 (5 bases). The germline V gene encodes CDR1 LNHDA and CDR2 SQIVND (reference sequence). V was clipped by 3 bases and J by 3 bases, with 10 bases between them. The CDR3 loop spans 14 amino acids. CDR3 residues: CASSIDYPTDTQYF. CDR3 sequence (DNA): TGTGCCAGTAGTATTGACTATCCGACAGATACGCAGTATTTT.